This is a list of T cell receptor beta chains from one sample in a study of blood T cell repertoires in COVID-19. The table came from immunoSEQ multiplex PCR; TCRdb's copy has only in-frame clones and leaves some out. This repertoire shows 5,500 to 6,000 clones, roughly 80% found once; its top ten account for about 13%. Sequenced: peripheral blood. Receptors originate from a human donor in a cohort sampled during active COVID-19. Both conserved end residues are part of each CDR3. The order of the fields is V gene, J gene, clone size, D gene, CDR3 protein, CDR3 DNA. A D gene is named only where the DNA matches it firmly. Rows give clone size only sometimes, using once, few, many, or a class for an expanded clone.

V gene: TRBV30; J gene: TRBJ1-1; clone size: -; D gene: -; CDR3 protein: CAWSPVGNTEAFF; CDR3 DNA: TGTGCCTGGAGCCCTGTCGGTAACACTGAAGCTTTCTTT
V gene: TRBV9; J gene: TRBJ2-7; clone size: -; D gene: -; CDR3 protein: CASSVGQNYEQYF; CDR3 DNA: TGTGCCAGCAGCGTAGGACAAAACTACGAGCAGTACTTC
V gene: TRBV6-4; J gene: TRBJ2-3; clone size: -; D gene: TRBD1; CDR3 protein: CASSGQGGTDTQYF; CDR3 DNA: TGTGCCAGCAGCGGACAGGGGGGCACAGATACGCAGTATTTT
V gene: TRBV15; J gene: TRBJ2-3; clone size: once; D gene: TRBD2; CDR3 protein: CATSRERTSGSTDTQYF; CDR3 DNA: TGTGCCACCAGCAGAGAAAGGACTAGCGGGAGCACAGATACGCAGTATTTT
V gene: TRBV10-3; J gene: TRBJ1-2; clone size: -; D gene: -; CDR3 protein: CAISEGARAIAGYGYTF; CDR3 DNA: TGTGCCATCAGTGAGGGGGCCCGAGCAATCGCCGGCTATGGCTACACCTTC
V gene: TRBV5-5; J gene: TRBJ2-3; clone size: once; D gene: -; CDR3 protein: CASSLVAGTITDTQYF; CDR3 DNA: TGTGCCAGCAGCTTGGTGGCGGGAACAATCACAGATACGCAGTATTTT
V gene: TRBV6-4; J gene: TRBJ2-6; clone size: -; D gene: TRBD2; CDR3 protein: CASSAILAAGGANVLTF; CDR3 DNA: TGTGCCAGCAGTGCCATTCTAGCGGCCGGGGGGGCCAACGTCCTGACTTTC
V gene: TRBV10-3; J gene: TRBJ2-2; clone size: once; D gene: -; CDR3 protein: CAIRFPRGNTGELFF; CDR3 DNA: TGTGCCATCAGGTTCCCTAGGGGGAACACCGGGGAGCTGTTTTTT
V gene: TRBV27; J gene: TRBJ1-1; clone size: -; D gene: TRBD1; CDR3 protein: CASSLLRDSTEAFF; CDR3 DNA: TGTGCCAGCAGTCTTCTCCGGGACAGCACTGAAGCTTTCTTT
V gene: TRBV27; J gene: TRBJ2-7; clone size: once; D gene: TRBD1; CDR3 protein: CASSFRDRAPYEQYF; CDR3 DNA: TGTGCCAGCAGTTTCCGGGACAGGGCTCCCTACGAGCAGTACTTC
V gene: TRBV6-5; J gene: TRBJ1-6; clone size: -; D gene: TRBD1; CDR3 protein: CASSYVEGQGNSPLHF; CDR3 DNA: TGTGCCAGCAGTTACGTTGAGGGACAGGGGAATTCACCCCTCCACTTT
V gene: TRBV3-1/TRBV3-2; J gene: TRBJ1-1; clone size: -; D gene: -; CDR3 protein: CASSQVSNWGPEAFF; CDR3 DNA: TGTGCCAGCAGCCAAGTGTCGAACTGGGGCCCTGAAGCTTTCTTT
V gene: TRBV12-3/TRBV12-4; J gene: TRBJ2-7; clone size: -; D gene: -; CDR3 protein: CASSLEGYEQYF; CDR3 DNA: TGTGCCAGCAGTTTAGAGGGGTACGAGCAGTACTTC
V gene: TRBV27; J gene: TRBJ2-1; clone size: -; D gene: TRBD1; CDR3 protein: CASSPGQSFNEQFF; CDR3 DNA: TGTGCCAGCAGCCCGGGACAGTCATTCAATGAGCAGTTCTTC
V gene: TRBV28; J gene: TRBJ1-1; clone size: -; D gene: -; CDR3 protein: CASSLRDPWAEAFF; CDR3 DNA: TGTGCCAGCAGTTTACGGGATCCTTGGGCTGAAGCTTTCTTT
V gene: TRBV4-3; J gene: TRBJ2-2; clone size: -; D gene: -; CDR3 protein: CASSQDPGARTGELFF; CDR3 DNA: TGCGCCAGCAGCCAAGACCCGGGAGCACGCACCGGGGAGCTGTTTTTT
V gene: TRBV5-1; J gene: TRBJ2-2; clone size: -; D gene: TRBD2; CDR3 protein: CASSFVAGGGTGELFF; CDR3 DNA: TGCGCCAGCAGCTTTGTAGCGGGAGGTGGCACCGGGGAGCTGTTTTTT
V gene: TRBV6-6; J gene: TRBJ2-7; clone size: -; D gene: -; CDR3 protein: CASKTGSTYEQYF; CDR3 DNA: TGTGCCAGCAAAACGGGATCTACCTACGAGCAGTACTTC
V gene: TRBV7-8; J gene: TRBJ1-2; clone size: -; D gene: -; CDR3 protein: CASSPARRVGYGYTF; CDR3 DNA: TGTGCCAGCAGCCCAGCAAGGCGGGTCGGCTATGGCTACACCTTC
V gene: TRBV28; J gene: TRBJ2-1; clone size: -; D gene: TRBD2; CDR3 protein: CASSFLLAGGGEQFF; CDR3 DNA: TGTGCCAGCAGTTTCCTCCTAGCGGGGGGGGGTGAGCAGTTCTTC
V gene: TRBV21-1; J gene: TRBJ2-1; clone size: -; D gene: -; CDR3 protein: CASSPREGRDEQFF; CDR3 DNA: TGTGCCAGCAGCCCCCGGGAGGGTAGGGATGAGCAGTTCTTC
V gene: TRBV5-1; J gene: TRBJ2-1; clone size: -; D gene: TRBD2; CDR3 protein: CASSLVAGGSGLGYNEQFF; CDR3 DNA: TGCGCCAGCAGCTTGGTAGCGGGAGGGTCCGGATTAGGTTACAATGAGCAGTTCTTC
V gene: TRBV15; J gene: TRBJ2-3; clone size: -; D gene: TRBD2; CDR3 protein: CATSRRLAGTDTQYF; CDR3 DNA: TGTGCCACCAGCAGGAGGCTAGCGGGCACAGATACGCAGTATTTT
V gene: TRBV6-4; J gene: TRBJ1-2; clone size: -; D gene: TRBD1; CDR3 protein: CASSPGTGGAGGYTF; CDR3 DNA: TGTGCCAGCAGCCCCGGGACAGGGGGCGCGGGTGGCTACACCTTC
V gene: TRBV9; J gene: TRBJ1-3; clone size: -; D gene: TRBD1; CDR3 protein: CASSVRRAGGSGNTIYF; CDR3 DNA: TGTGCCAGCAGCGTAAGAAGGGCAGGGGGCTCTGGAAACACCATATATTTT
V gene: TRBV24-1; J gene: TRBJ2-5; clone size: -; D gene: TRBD1; CDR3 protein: CATSDGTVETQYF; CDR3 DNA: TGTGCCACCAGTGATGGGACAGTAGAGACCCAGTACTTC
V gene: TRBV7-7; J gene: TRBJ2-7; clone size: -; D gene: TRBD2; CDR3 protein: CASSPGLAGAGEQYF; CDR3 DNA: TGTGCTAGCAGCCCAGGACTAGCGGGAGCCGGCGAGCAGTACTTC
V gene: TRBV7-2; J gene: TRBJ1-2; clone size: -; D gene: -; CDR3 protein: CASSLSGKVYGYTF; CDR3 DNA: TGTGCCAGCAGCCTCTCAGGGAAAGTCTATGGCTACACCTTC
V gene: TRBV27; J gene: TRBJ2-7; clone size: -; D gene: -; CDR3 protein: CASSSHTSGAEQYF; CDR3 DNA: TGTGCCAGCAGTTCCCACACATCAGGGGCAGAGCAGTACTTC
V gene: TRBV6-1; J gene: TRBJ1-5; clone size: -; D gene: -; CDR3 protein: CASSEGDTRQPQHF; CDR3 DNA: TGTGCCAGCAGTGAAGGGGACACCCGACAGCCCCAGCATTTT
V gene: TRBV19; J gene: TRBJ2-1; clone size: -; D gene: TRBD2; CDR3 protein: CASSISGGRLGNEQFF; CDR3 DNA: TGTGCCAGTAGTATAAGCGGCGGGAGATTGGGCAATGAGCAGTTCTTC
V gene: TRBV7-9; J gene: TRBJ2-3; clone size: -; D gene: TRBD2; CDR3 protein: CASSKTSGSTDTQYF; CDR3 DNA: TGTGCCAGCAGTAAAACTAGCGGAAGCACAGATACGCAGTATTTT
V gene: TRBV6-2/TRBV6-3; J gene: TRBJ2-7; clone size: -; D gene: -; CDR3 protein: CASSYDRHYEQYF; CDR3 DNA: TGTGCCAGCAGTTACGACCGACACTACGAGCAGTACTTC
V gene: TRBV7-2; J gene: TRBJ1-3; clone size: -; D gene: -; CDR3 protein: CASSLALRQISGNTIYF; CDR3 DNA: TGTGCCAGCAGCTTAGCACTTAGACAGATCTCTGGAAACACCATATATTTT
V gene: TRBV7-9; J gene: TRBJ2-1; clone size: -; D gene: -; CDR3 protein: CASSSNYNEQFF; CDR3 DNA: TGTGCCAGCAGCTCCAATTACAATGAGCAGTTCTTC
V gene: TRBV6-6; J gene: TRBJ2-2; clone size: once; D gene: TRBD1; CDR3 protein: CASGWGTGDTGELFF; CDR3 DNA: TGTGCCAGCGGTTGGGGGACAGGGGACACCGGGGAGCTGTTTTTT
V gene: TRBV6-2/TRBV6-3; J gene: TRBJ2-1; clone size: -; D gene: TRBD2; CDR3 protein: CASSSSGSSYNEQFF; CDR3 DNA: TGTGCCAGCAGTTCTAGCGGGAGCTCCTACAATGAGCAGTTCTTC
V gene: TRBV28; J gene: TRBJ2-7; clone size: -; D gene: -; CDR3 protein: CASSPSQGLTYEQYF; CDR3 DNA: TGTGCCTCCAGCCCGTCGCAGGGGCTCACCTACGAGCAGTACTTC
V gene: TRBV19; J gene: TRBJ1-6; clone size: -; D gene: -; CDR3 protein: CASNTGQNSPLHF; CDR3 DNA: TGTGCCAGTAATACAGGTCAAAATTCACCCCTCCACTTT
V gene: TRBV27; J gene: TRBJ1-1; clone size: -; D gene: -; CDR3 protein: CASSPTSLVGGKMNTEAFF; CDR3 DNA: TGTGCCAGCAGTCCTACCTCCCTGGTCGGGGGTAAAATGAACACTGAAGCTTTCTTT
V gene: TRBV27; J gene: TRBJ2-2; clone size: -; D gene: -; CDR3 protein: CASSRLTPTGELFF; CDR3 DNA: TGTGCCAGCTCTCGACTAACCCCCACCGGGGAGCTGTTTTTT
V gene: TRBV12-3/TRBV12-4; J gene: TRBJ2-3; clone size: -; D gene: -; CDR3 protein: CASKYREADTQYF; CDR3 DNA: TGTGCCAGCAAGTACAGGGAAGCAGATACGCAGTATTTT
V gene: TRBV11-2; J gene: TRBJ2-1; clone size: -; D gene: -; CDR3 protein: CASSPTEVAGNEQFF; CDR3 DNA: TGTGCCAGCAGCCCGACGGAAGTAGCTGGTAATGAGCAGTTCTTC
V gene: TRBV6-6; J gene: TRBJ2-5; clone size: -; D gene: TRBD2; CDR3 protein: CASRRLAGGGETQYF; CDR3 DNA: TGTGCCAGCCGCCGACTAGCGGGAGGTGGAGAGACCCAGTACTTC
V gene: TRBV12-5; J gene: TRBJ1-1; clone size: -; D gene: TRBD1; CDR3 protein: CASGPGGQPNTEAFF; CDR3 DNA: TGTGCTAGTGGTCCCGGGGGACAGCCGAACACTGAAGCTTTCTTT
V gene: TRBV11-2; J gene: TRBJ2-1; clone size: -; D gene: -; CDR3 protein: CASSLVGSRGNEQFF; CDR3 DNA: TGTGCCAGCAGCTTAGTTGGTAGTAGGGGCAATGAGCAGTTCTTC
V gene: TRBV7-2; J gene: TRBJ1-2; clone size: -; D gene: -; CDR3 protein: CASSLQGGSPYGYTF; CDR3 DNA: TGTGCCAGCAGCTTACAAGGGGGAAGCCCCTATGGCTACACCTTC
V gene: TRBV10-3; J gene: TRBJ2-1; clone size: -; D gene: TRBD1; CDR3 protein: CATYRDRAYNEQFF; CDR3 DNA: TGTGCCACGTACCGGGACAGGGCCTACAATGAGCAGTTCTTC
V gene: TRBV6-5; J gene: TRBJ1-2; clone size: -; D gene: -; CDR3 protein: CASRPDRSIYGYTF; CDR3 DNA: TGTGCCAGCAGGCCCGACAGGTCGATCTATGGCTACACCTTC
V gene: TRBV10-3; J gene: TRBJ2-2; clone size: -; D gene: -; CDR3 protein: CAIKDSSPPGELFF; CDR3 DNA: TGTGCCATCAAGGACAGTAGTCCCCCCGGGGAGCTGTTTTTT
V gene: TRBV9; J gene: TRBJ2-5; clone size: once; D gene: -; CDR3 protein: CASSVGRGAYQETQYF; CDR3 DNA: TGTGCCAGCAGCGTAGGGCGCGGTGCGTACCAAGAGACCCAGTACTTC
V gene: TRBV5-1; J gene: TRBJ2-1; clone size: large; D gene: -; CDR3 protein: CASSLFSSGLEMNEQFF; CDR3 DNA: TGCGCCAGCAGCTTGTTTTCGAGCGGCCTCGAGATGAATGAGCAGTTCTTC
V gene: TRBV28; J gene: TRBJ1-1; clone size: -; D gene: -; CDR3 protein: CATWGGTEAFF; CDR3 DNA: TGTGCCACCTGGGGGGGGACTGAAGCTTTCTTT
V gene: TRBV5-4; J gene: TRBJ2-1; clone size: -; D gene: TRBD2; CDR3 protein: CASSFGPGLAPYNEQFF; CDR3 DNA: TGTGCCAGCAGCTTTGGGCCGGGACTAGCCCCCTACAATGAGCAGTTCTTC